Following are 20 T cell receptor beta chains from one sample sequenced in a study of cytomegalovirus exposure and HLA in healthy donors. PCR used 60 Vbeta primers and 13 Jbeta primers. Generated by immunoSEQ multiplex PCR, the TCRdb table keeps only in-frame clones and is missing some. The repertoire holds roughly 120,000 clones, with 80% as singletons. Sequenced input: PBMCs. The receptor set was obtained from a man aged 45-65 years in good health and CMV-seronegative.

The V and J genes are TRBV15 and TRBJ1-2, with D possibly being TRBD1 (6 bases). This CDR3 comprises 16 residues. The germline gives CDR1 LNHNV, CDR2 YYDKDF (reference sequence). Trimming removed 1 base at V and 8 bases at J, with 20 bases between. The DNA for the CDR3 is TGTGCCACCAGCAGAGTTCCCACAGGGCTGGGTGGAGGCTACACCTTC. It is translated as CATSRVPTGLGGGYTF.

The CDR3 is CASSSGTGTYNEQFF. In DNA, the CDR3 is TGTGCCAGCAGCTCCGGGACAGGGACCTACAATGAGCAGTTCTTC. The J gene is TRBJ2-1, the V gene TRBV6-1, with TRBD1 matching over 9 bases. CDR3 length: 15 residues. Germline CDR1 reads MNHNS; CDR2 reads SASEGT. The V gene end was trimmed by 6 bases and the J gene end by 2 bases; junction bases not matched to a gene: 5.

V gene TRBV5-4 combines with J gene TRBJ2-5; the match to TRBD2 covers 7 bases. CDR1 is SGHNT, CDR2 YYREEE, per germline (reference sequence). The length of the CDR3 is 15 residues. V was pared by 4 bases and J by 1 base, with 7 bases of the junction left unmatched. The CDR3 reads CASSRRREGQETQYF. For the CDR3, the DNA is TGTGCCAGCAGCCGCAGGAGGGAGGGCCAAGAGACCCAGTACTTC.

V gene TRBV6-1 combines with J gene TRBJ2-7; possibly TRBD1 for D (5 bases). CDR3 length: 13 residues. V was pared by 3 bases and J by 12 bases, with 18 bases between. Germline V gene lookup returns CDR1 MNHNS and CDR2 SASEGT. Written as DNA, the CDR3 is TGTGCCAGCAGTGAGCCTACGACAGTCCCGGGGTACTTC. Protein product: CASSEPTTVPGYF.

J is TRBJ2-3 and V is TRBV19; no definite D call. Germline V CDR1 and CDR2: LNHDA, SQIVND (reference sequence). The CDR3 is 15 amino acids. Trimming stripped 3 bases from V and 0 bases from J, with 10 bases between. The CDR3 region is CASSIDTPSTDTQYF. In DNA, the CDR3 is TGTGCCAGTAGTATCGACACCCCTAGCACAGATACGCAGTATTTT.

The chain is built from TRBV7-6 and TRBJ1-6; D may be TRBD1 (6 bases). Trimming stripped 1 base from V and 0 bases from J, with 7 bases between. This CDR3 has 16 residues. The germline gives CDR1 SGHVS, CDR2 FNYEAQ. The CDR3 DNA sequence: TGTGCCAGCAGCTTAGAACAGGGCTCCTATAATTCACCCCTCCACTTT. Residues: CASSLEQGSYNSPLHF.

This sequence joins TRBV6-1 and TRBJ1-1; perhaps TRBD1 as D (5 bases). The CDR3 loop spans 13 amino acids. The germline gives CDR1 MNHNS, CDR2 SASEGT. Trimming left V 2 bases short and J 11 bases short, with 15 bases between. DNA of the CDR3: TGTGCCAGCAGTGAATCCCGGGAGGGGAGGGCTTTCTTT. The encoded protein is CASSESREGRAFF.

This clone was found a few times. Here the CDR3 reads CASSSQTVLPQHF. CDR3 sequence (DNA): TGTGCCAGTAGTTCCCAGACAGTTCTCCCCCAGCATTTT. The chain links TRBV19 to TRBJ1-5, with TRBD1 as a possible D gene (5 bases). Germline V gene lookup returns CDR1 LNHDA and CDR2 SQIVND (reference sequence). V was pared by 5 bases and J by 10 bases, with 15 bases between. This CDR3 has 13 amino acids.

This clone was seen just once. The CDR3 DNA reads as TGCGCCAGCAGTCAATCGAAGGGGCCGGTCGAGCAGTACTTC. This sequence encodes CASSQSKGPVEQYF. V usage is TRBV23-1 and J usage is TRBJ2-7; tentatively, D is TRBD1 (5 bases). TRBV23-1 is an open reading frame whose function is uncertain. Trimming took 0 bases from V and 6 from J, leaving 12 bases between them. The CDR3 contains 14 residues.

This chain connects TRBV15 to TRBJ2-7; 9 bases line up with TRBD1. Per the germline V gene, CDR1 is LNHNV and CDR2 is YYDKDF (reference sequence). There are 15 residues in the CDR3. V shed 8 bases and J 6 bases; nucleotides not matched to a gene: 14. The CDR3 DNA is TGTGCCACCCCGCCGGGGGGACAGGGAACGGGCGAGCAGTACTTC. The encoded protein is CATPPGGQGTGEQYF. Filled out from reference TRBV15 and TRBJ2-7, the complete variable domain reads DAMVIQNPRYQVTQFGKPVTLSCSQTLNHNVMYWYQQKSSQAPKLLFHYYDKDFNNEADTPDNFQSRRPNTSFCFLDIRSPGLGDTAMYLCATPPGGQGTGEQYFGPGTRLTVT.

The chain carries TRBV7-2 and TRBJ2-7, with TRBD2 matching 9 bases. CDR3 size: 15 residues. Per germline, CDR1 SGHTA and CDR2 FQGNSA. V lost 1 base to trimming and J lost 6 bases; unmatched junction nucleotides: 7. In DNA, the CDR3 is TGTGCCAGCAGCTTAGAGGGCGGGAGGGGATTCGAGCAGTACTTC. Translating gives CASSLEGGRGFEQYF.

This chain connects TRBV5-6 to TRBJ2-7; 7 bases line up with TRBD1. The CDR3 runs 17 residues. J lost 0 bases, V lost 4 bases, and 13 bases had no gene match. Germline V gene data show CDR1 as SGHDT and CDR2 as YYEEEE. CDR3 protein: CASSTDRRYRSSYEQYF. The DNA for the CDR3 is TGTGCCAGCAGCACGGACAGGAGGTATAGGAGCTCCTACGAGCAGTACTTC.

The CDR3: CASSTDRAGELFF. The CDR3 bases are TGTGCCAGCAGTACGGACAGGGCCGGGGAGCTGTTTTTT. The chain has TRBV2 and TRBJ2-2; 8 bases fit TRBD1. Trimming at V came to 5 bases and at J to 6 bases, leaving 2 bases not matched to a gene. This CDR3 is 13 amino acids long. Germline V gene data show CDR1 as SNHLY and CDR2 as FYNNEI.

V and J are TRBV28 and TRBJ1-1, with 7 bases lining up with TRBD1. J was trimmed by 0 bases and V by 6 bases; bases with no gene match: 10. This CDR3 has 16 amino acids. Germline CDR1 MDHEN, CDR2 SYDVKM. The CDR3 protein is CASRVGGAEVNTEAFF. The CDR3 DNA follows: TGTGCCAGCAGAGTAGGGGGCGCGGAGGTGAACACTGAAGCTTTCTTT.

V and J are TRBV19 and TRBJ2-1, with a possible D match to TRBD1 (5 bases). Between the trimmed V and J ends, which lost 3 bases and 7 bases, there was a span of 16 bases. The CDR3 is 15 amino acids. Germline V gives CDR1 LNHDA, CDR2 SQIVND (reference sequence). The chain's CDR3 is CASSMGQQFGNEQFF. The DNA of the CDR3 is TGTGCCAGTAGTATGGGGCAGCAGTTCGGGAATGAGCAGTTCTTC.

The sample holds a few counts of this clone. The chain couples TRBV4-1 to TRBJ1-6, with D possibly TRBD1 on 6 matching bases. Germline-derived CDR1 and CDR2 are MGHRA and YSYEKL. The CDR3 sequence is 15 residues long. Trimming left V 4 bases short and J 7 bases short, with 14 bases between. CDR3 bases: TGCGCCAGCAGCCTTGGGGGGGCTAACAATTCACCCCTCCACTTT. Translated: CASSLGGANNSPLHF.

In its sample, this clone was seen a few times. The V and J genes are TRBV7-2 and TRBJ2-7; the match to TRBD1 covers 10 bases. The CDR3 consists of 15 residues. With 1 base clipped from V and 5 bases from J, the junction kept 5 bases outside the gene matches. From germline, CDR1 is SGHTA and CDR2 FQGNSA. The CDR3 is CASSLEGQGWNEQYF. In DNA, the CDR3 is TGTGCCAGCAGCTTAGAGGGACAGGGGTGGAACGAGCAGTACTTC.

V gene TRBV7-6 combines with J gene TRBJ2-1; possibly TRBD2 for D (5 bases). Germline CDR1 is SGHVS and CDR2 is FNYEAQ. The CDR3 spans 15 residues. Trimming stripped 4 bases from V and 7 bases from J, with 17 bases between. DNA for the CDR3: TGTGCCAGCAGCTCCTTACTAGGTCCGGGGAATGAGCAGTTCTTC. As protein: CASSSLLGPGNEQFF.

The rearrangement links TRBV28 to TRBJ2-1; 10 nucleotides line up with TRBD2. Trimming removed 5 bases from V and 6 bases from J; junction bases left unmatched: 7. CDR3 length: 15 residues. Germline V gene data show CDR1 as MDHEN and CDR2 as SYDVKM. For the CDR3, the DNA is TGTGCCAGCAGTCCGCTAGCGGGAGTACGCAATGAGCAGTTCTTC. Amino acids: CASSPLAGVRNEQFF. The entire variable domain, with the rest obtained from reference TRBV28 and TRBJ2-1, is as follows: DVKVTQSSRYLVKRTGEKVFLECVQDMDHENMFWYRQDPGLGLRLIYFSYDVKMKEKGDIPEGYSVSREKKERFSLILESASTNQTSMYLCASSPLAGVRNEQFFGPGTRLTVL.

This clone was counted between two and nine times. The J gene is TRBJ2-3, the V gene TRBV28; perhaps TRBD2 as D (6 bases). Germline V gene sequence: CDR1 MDHEN, CDR2 SYDVKM. This CDR3 is built from 17 residues. The V and J ends lost 4 bases and 5 bases respectively, with 22 bases between them. Here the CDR3 reads CASSSYIADGLKDTQYF. The CDR3 nucleotides are TGTGCCAGCAGTTCCTATATCGCCGACGGACTAAAAGATACGCAGTATTTT.